The entry below describes one TCR beta chain. TCRdb fed the RT-PCR reads into MiXCR, producing one record per CDR3 protein. In the table there are approximately 200,000 distinct CDR3 sequences, roughly an eighth of which are singletons. This record belongs to a study of patients and donors after allogeneic stem cell transplantation. This CDR3 comprises 15 residues. Trimming stripped 6 bases from V and 5 bases from J, with 22 bases between. Germline V gives CDR1 DFQATT, CDR2 SNEGSKA (reference sequence). The V and J genes are TRBV20-1 and TRBJ1-2; D might be TRBD1 (5 bases). The origin of this receptor is a human donor who was either an allogeneic HSCT recipient or a stem cell or donor lymphocyte infusion donor (not recorded which). It is not recorded whose cells these are; they may come from a transplant donor. Source material: blood, either unsorted or a sorted T cell fraction (not recorded which). The CDR3 DNA is TGCAGTGCCCCCATAATGCGAGAGGGGAGATATGGCTACACCTTC. Protein product: CSAPIMREGRYGYTF.